This passage covers 2 T cell receptor beta chains from one sample sequenced in a study of blood T cell repertoires in COVID-19 (TCRdb year 2020). Libraries were built with the immunoSEQ multiplex PCR assay. The table comes from immuneACCESS by way of TCRdb, which keeps in-frame sequences with V and J called. Part of the clones is missing from these tables; in studies checked, under half for an unresolved V gene and the rest for unknown reasons. The table for this sample lists tens of thousands of clones; 80% to 90% of them were counted only once. The top ten clonotypes cover about 1.5% of the sample. The specimen was peripheral blood. The source is a man between 60 and 75 years old with acute or convalescent COVID-19.

The chain recombines TRBV5-6 with TRBJ2-1, with 12 bases aligning to TRBD2. Germline CDR1 and CDR2: SGHDT and YYEEEE. The V gene end was trimmed by 4 bases and the J gene end by 0 bases; junction bases not matched to a gene: 2. CDR3 length: 16 residues. CDR3 DNA: TGTGCCAGCAGCGGGACTAGCGGGTACTCCTACAATGAGCAGTTCTTC. It yields the protein CASSGTSGYSYNEQFF.

Concerning this clone: At one end, the junction sequence differs from germline, possibly due to a read error. The J gene is TRBJ2-7, the V gene TRBV7-2, with TRBD1 identical over 8 bases. This CDR3 comprises 15 residues. Germline CDR1 is SGHTA and CDR2 is FQGNSA. The CDR3 here is CASSLAGTGGYEQYF. As DNA, the CDR3 is TGTGCCAGCAGCCTAGCCGGTACAGGGGGCTACGAGCAGTACTTC.